The 22 T cell receptor beta chains below come from one sample, sequenced in a study of CD4 T cells in relation to SARS-CoV-2 and coronaviruses. Which antigens these TCRs recognize remains unknown. Repertoires were generated with immunoSEQ multiplex PCR, while TCRdb's copy carries only in-frame clones and drops some. The table has some 45,000 clones, roughly 87% seen once. Source material: naive CD4+ T cells from PBMCs, cultured in vitro. Stated subset: naive CD4+ T cells isolated by negative enrichment. These receptors originate from an adult with COVID-19.

The CDR3 sequence: CASKAQMRSGNTIYF. Here the CDR3 DNA reads TGTGCCAGCAAGGCACAGATGAGATCTGGAAACACCATATATTTT. This chain joins TRBV6-5 and TRBJ1-3; D is unclear. V was pared by 7 bases and J by 1 base, with 14 bases between. Germline V gene sequence: CDR1 MNHEY, CDR2 SVGAGI. The CDR3 spans 15 residues.

This clone came up a few times. V is TRBV4-1 and J is TRBJ2-7, with 15 nucleotides matching TRBD2. Germline V gives CDR1 MGHRA, CDR2 YSYEKL. The CDR3 is 19 amino acids. The ends lost 0 bases at V and 4 bases at J; junction bases unmatched: 10. The CDR3 protein is CASSQEFAAGTSGRYEQYF. The CDR3 nucleotides read TGCGCCAGCAGCCAAGAATTTGCCGCCGGGACTAGCGGGAGGTACGAGCAGTACTTC.

The V gene is TRBV28, the J gene TRBJ2-1; D gene unclear. V was trimmed by 2 bases and J by 4 bases, leaving 9 bases between them. CDR3 length: 14 amino acids. Germline V lookup: CDR1 MDHEN, CDR2 SYDVKM. The CDR3 DNA is TGTGCCAGCAGTTTACCCGTGGGGTACAATGAGCAGTTCTTC. Its protein product is CASSLPVGYNEQFF.

This clone has more than one count but fewer than ten. V usage is TRBV10-3 and J usage is TRBJ1-5; TRBD1 might be the D (6 bases). CDR3 length: 14 residues. The V end lost 0 bases, the J end lost 5 bases, and 8 bases lay between the germline ends. The germline CDR1 and CDR2 sequences are ENHRY and SYGVKD. The CDR3 coding sequence is TGTGCCATCAGTGAGTCTGGGGGGCATCAGCCCCAGCATTTT. The encoded protein is CAISESGGHQPQHF.

The rearrangement uses TRBV7-9 and TRBJ2-7; D is undetermined. V was shortened by 3 bases and J by 5 bases, with 14 bases between the two germline ends. Per the germline V gene, CDR1 is SEHNR and CDR2 is FQNEAQ (reference sequence). CDR3 length: 14 amino acids. The CDR3 coding sequence is TGTGCCAGCAGCTTTACCTTGGGCTCGGACGAGCAGTACTTC. Encoded protein: CASSFTLGSDEQYF.

The V and J genes are TRBV28 and TRBJ1-5; no firm D call. V dropped 3 bases and J dropped 1 base, with 10 bases sitting between them. This CDR3 spans 15 amino acids. Germline values: CDR1 MDHEN, CDR2 SYDVKM. The CDR3 DNA reads as TGTGCCAGCAGTTTTAGGTTAGGGAGCAATCAGCCCCAGCATTTT. Translating gives CASSFRLGSNQPQHF.

The rearrangement uses TRBV7-8 and TRBJ1-6; unclear D gene. The ends were cut back, 3 bases at V and 7 bases at J, with 10 bases in the middle. This CDR3 has 14 residues. Germline assignment: CDR1 SGHVS and CDR2 FQNEAQ. The CDR3 here is CASSLVYGNSPLHF. The DNA for the CDR3 is TGTGCCAGCAGCTTGGTCTACGGGAATTCACCCCTCCACTTT.

The chain links TRBV7-3 to TRBJ2-5, with 9 bases that match TRBD1. Germline loops: CDR1 SGHTA, CDR2 FQGTGA. V gave up 3 bases and J gave up 3 bases; unmatched junction bases: 5. The length of the CDR3 is 15 residues. CDR3 in DNA: TGTGCCAGCAGCTTCACAGGGGGCCGTGAAGAGACCCAGTACTTC. It codes for CASSFTGGREETQYF.

The chain employs TRBV21-1 and TRBJ1-4. TRBV21-1 corresponds to a pseudogene. This CDR3 contains 17 residues. Written as DNA, the CDR3 is TGTGCCAGCAGCAACAAGGGGGGCCAGGGGAGAGGGGAAAAACTGTTTTTT. It translates to CASSNKGGQGRGEKLFF.

J is TRBJ2-7 and V is TRBV3-1 (or the pseudogene TRBV3-2); the D is unclear. Germline lookup yields CDR1 LGHDT and CDR2 YNNKEL (reference sequence). The ends were cut back, 2 bases at V and 2 bases at J, with 7 bases in the middle. This CDR3 is built from 13 residues. In DNA form, the CDR3 reads TGTGCCAGCAGCCAACTGGCAGCCTACGAGCAGTACTTC. This encodes CASSQLAAYEQYF.

The rearrangement links TRBV6-2 or TRBV6-3 to TRBJ2-5, with 8 bases aligning to TRBD1. The CDR3 length is 17 residues. Germline CDR1 is MNHEY and CDR2 is SVGEGT. V lost 5 bases, J lost 0 bases, and 11 bases stayed unmatched. In DNA, the CDR3 is TGTGCCAGCAGTAAAAGACAGGGGCCGCTGTACCAAGAGACCCAGTACTTC. Translated: CASSKRQGPLYQETQYF.

This clone was counted between two and nine times. This chain's CDR3 is CASSRFDEQFF. CDR3 DNA: TGTGCCAGCAGTCGCTTTGACGAGCAGTTCTTC. The rearrangement joins TRBV6-5 to TRBJ2-1; D is uncertain. V was clipped by 5 bases and J by 10 bases, with 9 bases between them. The CDR3 spans 11 residues. Per germline, CDR1 MNHEY and CDR2 SVGAGI.

V usage is TRBV12-3 or TRBV12-4 and J usage is TRBJ1-2; D unclear. Trimming took off 5 bases at V and 2 bases at J, with 6 bases between the two ends. This CDR3 is built from 12 residues. This CDR3 is CASSADNYGYTF. The CDR3 DNA sequence: TGTGCCAGCAGTGCTGACAACTATGGCTACACCTTC.

The chain employs TRBV9 and TRBJ2-1, with D possibly being TRBD2 (5 bases). There are 16 residues in the CDR3. Germline assignment: CDR1 SGDLS and CDR2 YYNGEE. V lost 4 bases and J lost 7, with 21 bases in between. The CDR3: CASSPTRAGRRNEQFF. The DNA for the CDR3 is TGTGCCAGCAGCCCCACGAGGGCAGGACGTCGGAATGAGCAGTTCTTC.

The chain uses TRBV7-2 and TRBJ2-2, with D perhaps matching TRBD2 (6 bases). V lost 6 bases and J 6 bases, leaving 14 bases between the germline ends. CDR1 and CDR2 (germline): SGHTA, FQGNSA. CDR3 size: 14 residues. The CDR3 DNA is TGTGCCAGCAGACCGACTAGTTGGGCCGGGGAGCTGTTTTTT. Encoded protein: CASRPTSWAGELFF.

The V and J genes are TRBV7-8 and TRBJ2-3, with D perhaps TRBD1 (5 bases). Trimming took 5 bases from V and 1 from J, leaving 19 bases between them. Germline V CDR1 and CDR2: SGHVS, FQNEAQ. The CDR3 contains 17 residues. The CDR3 sequence: CASSGDQGQEGTDTQYF. Written as DNA, the CDR3 is TGTGCCAGCAGCGGAGACCAGGGCCAAGAGGGCACAGATACGCAGTATTTT. Complete variable domain (other parts from reference TRBV7-8 and TRBJ2-3): GAGVSQSPRYKVAKRGQDVALRCDPISGHVSLFWYQQALGQGPEFLTYFQNEAQLDKSGLPSDRFFAERPEGSVSTLKIQRTQQEDSAVYLCASSGDQGQEGTDTQYFGPGTRLTVL.

V gene TRBV30 combines with J gene TRBJ1-3; D call uncertain. This CDR3 is built from 13 residues. Germline CDR1 is GTSNPN and CDR2 is SVGIG (reference sequence). The V end lost 7 bases, the J end lost 1 base, and 11 bases lay between the germline ends. The chain's CDR3 is CASLTVSGNTIYF. As DNA, the CDR3 is TGTGCCTCCCTGACGGTATCTGGAAACACCATATATTTT.

The CDR3 nucleotides read TGTGCCAGCAGTGTTTTTTACAATGAGCAGTTCTTC. Its translation is CASSVFYNEQFF. This chain connects TRBV2 to TRBJ2-1, with D unresolved. Germline loops: CDR1 SNHLY, CDR2 FYNNEI. CDR3 length: 12 residues. V lost 4 bases to trimming and J lost 4 bases, with 5 bases between them.

The J gene is TRBJ2-1, the V gene TRBV5-4, with TRBD2 identical over 11 bases. The junction had 4 bases not matched to a gene; V was cut back by 5 bases and J by 3 bases. This CDR3 is built from 15 residues. Germline values: CDR1 SGHNT, CDR2 YYREEE (reference sequence). The CDR3 nucleotides are TGTGCCAGCAGGGGGGGACTAGCGGACTACAATGAGCAGTTCTTC. Amino acid sequence: CASRGGLADYNEQFF.

This chain connects TRBV29-1 to TRBJ2-1, with D hard to call. Trimming left V 7 bases short and J 0 bases short, with 19 bases between. The germline CDR1 and CDR2 sequences are SQVTM and ANQGSEA. This CDR3 is 16 amino acids long. CDR3 nucleotide sequence: TGCAGCGACGCCATCGACTCGGCGAGCTCCTACAATGAGCAGTTCTTC. Its translation: CSDAIDSASSYNEQFF.

The chain uses TRBV15 and TRBJ2-1, with 10 bases matching TRBD2. Unmatched junction bases numbered 2, after V lost 3 bases and J lost 0 bases. This CDR3 contains 16 residues. Per germline, CDR1 LNHNV and CDR2 YYDKDF (reference sequence). For the CDR3, the DNA is TGTGCCACCAGCAGTAGGACTAGCGGCTCCTACAATGAGCAGTTCTTC. Translating gives CATSSRTSGSYNEQFF. Using reference TRBV15 and TRBJ2-1 for the parts outside the CDR3, the full variable domain is DAMVIQNPRYQVTQFGKPVTLSCSQTLNHNVMYWYQQKSSQAPKLLFHYYDKDFNNEADTPDNFQSRRPNTSFCFLDIRSPGLGDTAMYLCATSSRTSGSYNEQFFGPGTRLTVL.

The rearrangement joins TRBV3-1 (or the pseudogene TRBV3-2) to TRBJ2-3; possibly TRBD2 for D (5 bases). The CDR3 extends over 18 amino acids. The ends were cut back, 1 base at V and 0 bases at J, with 17 bases in the middle. Germline V gene sequence: CDR1 LGHDT, CDR2 YNNKEL (reference sequence). For the CDR3, the DNA is TGTGCCAGCAGCCAAGGCGCGAGGGCTTCTTCTAGCACAGATACGCAGTATTTT. This translates into CASSQGARASSSTDTQYF.